The T cell receptor beta chain under discussion was sequenced for a study of early T cells in non-severe SARS-CoV-2 infection. Study background: Bulk RNA taken from unsorted whole blood was sequenced, leaving chains unpaired. Points from the study as a whole: Comparison of clonotypes with VDJdb favored anti-spike CD8 responses while missing private and CD4 specificities.

The TCR library protocol was used to attach unique molecular identifiers. These identifiers were attached to individual cDNA molecules. TCRdb re-analysed the 5' RACE reads in MiXCR, keeping a single row per CDR3 protein. This repertoire shows tens of thousands of distinct CDR3 sequences, 12% found once; its top ten account for just over 6.5%. On this clonotype itself: Its target is not known.

Germline lookup yields CDR1 DFQATT and CDR2 SNEGSKA (reference sequence). The V and J ends lost 7 bases and 2 bases, in that order; junction bases with no gene match: 12. This CDR3 is built from 15 residues. The TCR originated in an adult who was a healthcare worker with PCR-confirmed SARS-CoV-2 infection or an uninfected control (not recorded which). The V gene is TRBV20-1, the J gene TRBJ2-3, with TRBD2 identical over 7 bases. The sequenced material came from whole blood. The CDR3 sequence: CSVFGLEWPTDTQYF. The CDR3 region has the DNA TGCAGTGTATTTGGACTAGAATGGCCCACAGATACGCAGTATTTT.